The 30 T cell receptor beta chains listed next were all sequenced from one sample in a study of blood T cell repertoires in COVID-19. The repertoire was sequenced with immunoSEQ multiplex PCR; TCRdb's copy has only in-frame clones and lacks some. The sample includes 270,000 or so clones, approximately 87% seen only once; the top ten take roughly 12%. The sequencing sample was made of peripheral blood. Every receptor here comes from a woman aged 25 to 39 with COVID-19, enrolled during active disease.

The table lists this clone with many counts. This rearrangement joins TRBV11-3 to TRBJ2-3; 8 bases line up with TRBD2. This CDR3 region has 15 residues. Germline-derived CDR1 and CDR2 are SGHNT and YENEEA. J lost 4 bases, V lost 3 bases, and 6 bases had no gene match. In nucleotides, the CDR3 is TGTGCCAGCAGCTTTAGGACGGGGGGGCCAGATACGCAGTATTTT. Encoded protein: CASSFRTGGPDTQYF.

CDR3 protein: CASSIYQTGKNTEAFF. CDR3 in DNA: TGTGCCAGCAGTATCTATCAGACAGGAAAGAACACTGAAGCTTTCTTT. V usage is TRBV27 and J usage is TRBJ1-1; D is possibly TRBD1 (6 bases). The CDR3 length is 16 residues. The V gene's germline CDR1 is MNHEY and CDR2 SMNVEV (reference sequence). V was cut by 5 bases and J by 1 base, with 17 bases left in between.

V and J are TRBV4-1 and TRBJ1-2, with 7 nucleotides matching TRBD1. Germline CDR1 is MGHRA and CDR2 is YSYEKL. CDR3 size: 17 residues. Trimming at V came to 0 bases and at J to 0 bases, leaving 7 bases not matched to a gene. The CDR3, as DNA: TGCGCCAGCAGCCAAGATGGAACAGGGGCGCCTAACTATGGCTACACCTTC. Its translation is CASSQDGTGAPNYGYTF.

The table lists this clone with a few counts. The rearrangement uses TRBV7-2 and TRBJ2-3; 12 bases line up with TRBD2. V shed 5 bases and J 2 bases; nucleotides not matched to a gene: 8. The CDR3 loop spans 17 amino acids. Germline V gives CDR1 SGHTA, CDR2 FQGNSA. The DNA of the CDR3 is TGTGCCAGCAGCCTCCGGACTAGCGGGATCTACACAGATACGCAGTATTTT. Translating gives CASSLRTSGIYTDTQYF. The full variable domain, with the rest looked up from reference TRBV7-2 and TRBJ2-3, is GAGVSQSPSNKVTEKGKDVELRCDPISGHTALYWYRQSLGQGLEFLIYFQGNSAPDKSGLPSDRFSAERTGGSVSTLTIQRTQQEDSAVYLCASSLRTSGIYTDTQYFGPGTRLTVL.

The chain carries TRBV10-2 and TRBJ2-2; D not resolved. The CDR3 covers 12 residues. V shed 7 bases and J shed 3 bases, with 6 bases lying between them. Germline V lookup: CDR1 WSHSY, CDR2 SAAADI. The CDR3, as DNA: TGCGCCAGCACTGTCCACACCGGGGAGCTGTTTTTT. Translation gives CASTVHTGELFF.

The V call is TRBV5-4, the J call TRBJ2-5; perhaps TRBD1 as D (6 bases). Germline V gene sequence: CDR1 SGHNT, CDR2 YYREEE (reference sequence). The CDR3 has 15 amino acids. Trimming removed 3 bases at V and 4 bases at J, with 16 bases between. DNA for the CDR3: TGTGCCAGCAGCTACACACAGGGCCCGGGAGAGACCCAGTACTTC. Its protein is CASSYTQGPGETQYF.

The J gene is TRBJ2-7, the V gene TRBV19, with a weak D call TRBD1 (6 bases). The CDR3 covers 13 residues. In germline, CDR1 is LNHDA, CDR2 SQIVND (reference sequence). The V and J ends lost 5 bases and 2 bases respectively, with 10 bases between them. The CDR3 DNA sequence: TGTGCCAGTAGTCTTCGACAGGCCTACGAGCAGTACTTC. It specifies CASSLRQAYEQYF.

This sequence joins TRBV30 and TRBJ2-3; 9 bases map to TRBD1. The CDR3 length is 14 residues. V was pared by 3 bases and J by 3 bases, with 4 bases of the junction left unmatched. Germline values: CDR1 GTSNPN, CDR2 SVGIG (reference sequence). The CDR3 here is CAWSRDRVTDTQYF. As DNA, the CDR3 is TGTGCCTGGAGCCGGGACAGGGTTACAGATACGCAGTATTTT. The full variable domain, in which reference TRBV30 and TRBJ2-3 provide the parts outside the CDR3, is SQTIHQWPATLVQPVGSPLSLECTVEGTSNPNLYWYRQAAGRGLQLLFYSVGIGQISSEVPQNLSASRPQDRQFILSSKKLLLSDSGFYLCAWSRDRVTDTQYFGPGTRLTVL.

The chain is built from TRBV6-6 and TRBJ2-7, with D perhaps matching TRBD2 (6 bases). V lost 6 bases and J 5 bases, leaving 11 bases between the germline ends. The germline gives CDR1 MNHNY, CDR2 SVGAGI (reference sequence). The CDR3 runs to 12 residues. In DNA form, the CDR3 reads TGTGCCAGCAGCCCGGGAGCTCACGAGCAGTACTTC. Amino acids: CASSPGAHEQYF.

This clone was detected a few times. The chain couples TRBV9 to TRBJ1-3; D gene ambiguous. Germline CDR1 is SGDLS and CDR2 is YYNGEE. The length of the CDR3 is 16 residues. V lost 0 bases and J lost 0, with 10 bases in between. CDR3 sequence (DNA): TGTGCCAGCAGCGTAGCTACGTCCTTCTCTGGAAACACCATATATTTT. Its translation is CASSVATSFSGNTIYF. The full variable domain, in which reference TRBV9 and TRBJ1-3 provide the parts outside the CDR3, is DSGVTQTPKHLITATGQRVTLRCSPRSGDLSVYWYQQSLDQGLQFLIQYYNGEERAKGNILERFSAQQFPDLHSELNLSSLELGDSALYFCASSVATSFSGNTIYFGEGSWLTVV.

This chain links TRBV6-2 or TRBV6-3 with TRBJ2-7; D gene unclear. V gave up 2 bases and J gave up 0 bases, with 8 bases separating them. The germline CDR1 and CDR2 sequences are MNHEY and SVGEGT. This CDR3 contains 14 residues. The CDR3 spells CASSYGLPSYEQYF. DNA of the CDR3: TGTGCCAGCAGTTACGGGCTTCCCTCCTACGAGCAGTACTTC.

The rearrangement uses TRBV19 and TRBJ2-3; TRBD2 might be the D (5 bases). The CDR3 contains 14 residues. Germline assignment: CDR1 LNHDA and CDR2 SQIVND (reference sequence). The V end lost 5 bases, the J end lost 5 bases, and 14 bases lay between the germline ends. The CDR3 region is CASSSAASRDTQYF. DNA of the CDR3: TGTGCCAGTAGTTCTGCGGCTAGCCGAGATACGCAGTATTTT.

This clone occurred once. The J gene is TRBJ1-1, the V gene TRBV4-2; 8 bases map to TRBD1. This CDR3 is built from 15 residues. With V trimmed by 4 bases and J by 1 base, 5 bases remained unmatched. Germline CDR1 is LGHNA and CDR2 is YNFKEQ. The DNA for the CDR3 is TGTGCCAGCAGCCCAATAGGGACAGGGAACACTGAAGCTTTCTTT. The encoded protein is CASSPIGTGNTEAFF.

Here the CDR3 DNA reads TGTGCCAGCACAGACACCGTCGTTCCTTACGAGCAGTACTTC. It encodes CASTDTVVPYEQYF. The chain recombines TRBV25-1 with TRBJ2-7; D not resolved. Germline CDR1 and CDR2: MGHDK and SYGVNS. V was cut by 7 bases and J by 4 bases, with 17 bases left in between. The CDR3 totals 14 residues.

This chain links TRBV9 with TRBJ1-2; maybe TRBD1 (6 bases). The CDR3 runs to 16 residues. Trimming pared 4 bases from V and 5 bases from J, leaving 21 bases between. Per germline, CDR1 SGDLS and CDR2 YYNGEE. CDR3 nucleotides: TGTGCCAGCAGCTCAAGCCGGGGCGAGGGGGGGTATGGCTACACCTTC. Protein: CASSSSRGEGGYGYTF.

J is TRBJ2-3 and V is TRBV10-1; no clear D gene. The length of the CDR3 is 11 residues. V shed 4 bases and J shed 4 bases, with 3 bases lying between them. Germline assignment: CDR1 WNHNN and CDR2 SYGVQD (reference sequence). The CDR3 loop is CASSVADTQYF. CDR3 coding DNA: TGCGCCAGCAGTGTAGCAGATACGCAGTATTTT.

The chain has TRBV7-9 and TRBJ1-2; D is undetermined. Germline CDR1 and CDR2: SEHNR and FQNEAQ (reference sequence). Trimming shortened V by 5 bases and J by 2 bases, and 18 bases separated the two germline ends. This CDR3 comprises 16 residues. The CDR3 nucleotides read TGTGCCAGCAGCGTGTACCTCGGAGGGCCCAACTATGGCTACACCTTC. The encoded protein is CASSVYLGGPNYGYTF.

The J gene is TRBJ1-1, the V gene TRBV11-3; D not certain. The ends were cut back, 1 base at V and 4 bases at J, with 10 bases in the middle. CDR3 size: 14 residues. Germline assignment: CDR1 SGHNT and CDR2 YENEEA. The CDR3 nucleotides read TGTGCCAGCAGCTTAGGCGGCGCCATCACTGAAGCTTTCTTT. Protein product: CASSLGGAITEAFF. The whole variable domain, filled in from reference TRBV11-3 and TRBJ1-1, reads EAGVVQSPRYKIIEKKQPVAFWCNPISGHNTLYWYLQNLGQGPELLIRYENEEAVDDSQLPKDRFSAERLKGVDSTLKIQPAELGDSAVYLCASSLGGAITEAFFGQGTRLTVV.

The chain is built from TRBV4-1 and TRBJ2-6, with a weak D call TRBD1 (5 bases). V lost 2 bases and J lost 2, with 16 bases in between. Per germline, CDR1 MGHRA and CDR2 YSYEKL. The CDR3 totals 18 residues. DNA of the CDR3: TGCGCCAGCAGCCAATCAGCCCCCGAACAGGCTGGGGCCAACGTCCTGACTTTC. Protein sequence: CASSQSAPEQAGANVLTF.

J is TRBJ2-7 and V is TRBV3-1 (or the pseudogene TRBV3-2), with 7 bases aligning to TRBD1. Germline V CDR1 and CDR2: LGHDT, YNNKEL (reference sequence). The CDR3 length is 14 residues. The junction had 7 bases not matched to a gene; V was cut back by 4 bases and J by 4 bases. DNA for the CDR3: TGTGCCAGCAGCCTTCGACAGGGTAATTACGAGCAGTACTTC. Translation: CASSLRQGNYEQYF.

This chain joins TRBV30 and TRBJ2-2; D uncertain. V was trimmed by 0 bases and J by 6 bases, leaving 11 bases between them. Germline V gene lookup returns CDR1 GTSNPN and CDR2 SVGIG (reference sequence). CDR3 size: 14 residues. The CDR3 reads CAWSVSSNAGELFF. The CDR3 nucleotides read TGTGCCTGGAGTGTAAGCTCCAACGCCGGGGAGCTGTTTTTT.

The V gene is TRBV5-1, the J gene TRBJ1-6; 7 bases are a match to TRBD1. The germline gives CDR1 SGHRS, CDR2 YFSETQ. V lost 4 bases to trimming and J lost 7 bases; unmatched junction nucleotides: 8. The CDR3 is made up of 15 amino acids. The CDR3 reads CASSQGQDWNSPLHF. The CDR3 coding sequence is TGCGCCAGCAGCCAAGGACAGGATTGGAATTCACCCCTCCACTTT. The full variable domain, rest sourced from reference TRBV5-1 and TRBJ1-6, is KAGVTQTPRYLIKTRGQQVTLSCSPISGHRSVSWYQQTPGQGLQFLFEYFSETQRNKGNFPGRFSGRQFSNSRSEMNVSTLELGDSALYLCASSQGQDWNSPLHFGNGTRLTVT.

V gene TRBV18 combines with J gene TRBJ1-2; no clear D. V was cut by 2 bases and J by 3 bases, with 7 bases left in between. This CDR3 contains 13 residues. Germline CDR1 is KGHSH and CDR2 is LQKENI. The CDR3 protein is CASSPGPDYGYTF. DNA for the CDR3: TGTGCCAGCTCACCAGGGCCTGACTATGGCTACACCTTC.

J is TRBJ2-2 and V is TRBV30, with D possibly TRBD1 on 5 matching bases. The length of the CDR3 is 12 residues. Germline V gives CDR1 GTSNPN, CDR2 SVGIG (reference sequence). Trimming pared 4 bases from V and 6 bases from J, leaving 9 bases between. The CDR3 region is CAWNPGPGELFF. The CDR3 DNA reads TGTGCCTGGAACCCAGGGCCCGGGGAGCTGTTTTTT.

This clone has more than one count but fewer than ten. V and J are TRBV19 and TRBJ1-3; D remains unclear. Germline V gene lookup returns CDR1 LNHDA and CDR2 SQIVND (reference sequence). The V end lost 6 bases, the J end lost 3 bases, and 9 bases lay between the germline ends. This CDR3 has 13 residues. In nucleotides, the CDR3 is TGTGCCAGTAGACGAGGGAGTGGAAACACCATATATTTT. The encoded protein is CASRRGSGNTIYF.

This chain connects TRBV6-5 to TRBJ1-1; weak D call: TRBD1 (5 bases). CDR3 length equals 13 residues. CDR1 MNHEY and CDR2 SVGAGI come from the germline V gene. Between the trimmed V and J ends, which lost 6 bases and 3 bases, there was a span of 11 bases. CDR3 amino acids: CASRGPTYTEAFF. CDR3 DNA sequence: TGTGCCAGCAGGGGGCCTACTTACACTGAAGCTTTCTTT.

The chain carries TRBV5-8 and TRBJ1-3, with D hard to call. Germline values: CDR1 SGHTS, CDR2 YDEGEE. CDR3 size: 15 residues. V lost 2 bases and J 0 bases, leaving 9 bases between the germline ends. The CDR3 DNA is TGTGCCAGCAGCTTCATCGCGGCCTCTGGAAACACCATATATTTT. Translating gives CASSFIAASGNTIYF. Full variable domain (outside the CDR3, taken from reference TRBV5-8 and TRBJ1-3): EAGVTQSPTHLIKTRGQQATLRCSPISGHTSVYWYQQALGLGLQFLLWYDEGEERNRGNFPPRFSGRQFPNYSSELNVNALELEDSALYLCASSFIAASGNTIYFGEGSWLTVV.

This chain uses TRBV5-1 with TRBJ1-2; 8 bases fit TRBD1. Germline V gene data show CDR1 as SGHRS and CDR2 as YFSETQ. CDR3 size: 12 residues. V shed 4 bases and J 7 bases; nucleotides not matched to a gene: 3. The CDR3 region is CASSGGQGGYTF. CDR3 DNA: TGCGCCAGCAGCGGAGGACAGGGTGGCTACACCTTC.

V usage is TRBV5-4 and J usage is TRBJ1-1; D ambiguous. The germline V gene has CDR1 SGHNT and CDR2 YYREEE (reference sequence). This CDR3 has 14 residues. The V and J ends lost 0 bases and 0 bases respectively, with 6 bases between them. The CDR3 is CASSLAPVNTEAFF. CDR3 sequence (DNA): TGTGCCAGCAGCTTGGCCCCGGTGAACACTGAAGCTTTCTTT.

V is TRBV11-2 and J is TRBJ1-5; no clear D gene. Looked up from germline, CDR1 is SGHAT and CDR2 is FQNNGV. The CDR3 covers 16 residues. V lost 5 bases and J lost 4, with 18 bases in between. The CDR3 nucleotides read TGTGCCAGCAGCCTCAACCGGGGTCGGGGAAATCAGCCCCAGCATTTT. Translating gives CASSLNRGRGNQPQHF. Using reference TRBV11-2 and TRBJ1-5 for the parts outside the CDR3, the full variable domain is EAGVAQSPRYKIIEKRQSVAFWCNPISGHATLYWYQQILGQGPKLLIQFQNNGVVDDSQLPKDRFSAERLKGVDSTLKIQPAKLEDSAVYLCASSLNRGRGNQPQHFGDGTRLSIL.